The text below deals with one T cell receptor (beta chain). The antigen is undetermined. The entry originates in a study of shared clonotypes between healthy human individuals. General study points: Clonotype sharing among donors was expected to depend on sequencing depth.

The CDR3 sequence is 15 residues long. V was pared by 7 bases and J by 8 bases, with 16 bases of the junction left unmatched. Germline-derived CDR1 and CDR2 are MNHNS and SASEGT. Assay execution took place at the deep level. The method was immunoSEQ multiplex PCR; TCRdb's version includes in-frame clones alone and lacks a portion of them. The table lists roughly 1,600,000 clones, just under 99% of them singletons, with under 0.45% in the top ten. The sequenced sample was naive CD4+ T cells sorted from blood. Subset denoted: CD45RA+ positively selected. This sequence joins TRBV6-1 and TRBJ1-2, with 7 bases aligning to TRBD1. This clonotype was sampled from a man aged 30-40 years in good health. The DNA for the CDR3 is TGTGCCAGCAACGCACTATCCGGGACAGCAGGGGGCTACACCTTC. Encoded protein: CASNALSGTAGGYTF.